The clone carrying this TCR beta chain was observed once. The target antigen is unknown. TCRdb keeps only in-frame clones here, not all; method: immunoSEQ multiplex PCR. The repertoire holds over 200,000 clones, with approximately 94% as singletons. V lost 2 bases to trimming and J lost 3 bases, with 12 bases between them. Germline CDR1 and CDR2: SGDLS and YYNGEE. The CDR3 consists of 15 residues. This record comes from a study of T cell responses to AZD1222 COVID-19 vaccine. Overall study findings and caveats: Donors were largely white British and mainly female; clonal diversity was possibly underestimated. Rises in breadth and depth of Spike-specific TCRs came after two AZD1222 doses. The repertoires were collected only after the peak T cell response. The study found vaccine-associated CD4 TCRs spanning spike, dominant at 160-218 and 743-854.

The chain recombines TRBV9 with TRBJ2-1; a weak D match, TRBD1 (6 bases). Sequences were derived from peripheral blood, sampled 28 days after the second dose of the MenACWY control vaccine. The source is an adult who received the MenACWY meningococcal vaccine as a control. CDR3 region: CASSVGTRDYNEQFF. The CDR3 DNA reads as TGTGCCAGCAGCGTTGGGACACGGGACTACAATGAGCAGTTCTTC. Drawing the rest from reference TRBV9 and TRBJ2-1, the complete variable domain is DSGVTQTPKHLITATGQRVTLRCSPRSGDLSVYWYQQSLDQGLQFLIQYYNGEERAKGNILERFSAQQFPDLHSELNLSSLELGDSALYFCASSVGTRDYNEQFFGPGTRLTVL.